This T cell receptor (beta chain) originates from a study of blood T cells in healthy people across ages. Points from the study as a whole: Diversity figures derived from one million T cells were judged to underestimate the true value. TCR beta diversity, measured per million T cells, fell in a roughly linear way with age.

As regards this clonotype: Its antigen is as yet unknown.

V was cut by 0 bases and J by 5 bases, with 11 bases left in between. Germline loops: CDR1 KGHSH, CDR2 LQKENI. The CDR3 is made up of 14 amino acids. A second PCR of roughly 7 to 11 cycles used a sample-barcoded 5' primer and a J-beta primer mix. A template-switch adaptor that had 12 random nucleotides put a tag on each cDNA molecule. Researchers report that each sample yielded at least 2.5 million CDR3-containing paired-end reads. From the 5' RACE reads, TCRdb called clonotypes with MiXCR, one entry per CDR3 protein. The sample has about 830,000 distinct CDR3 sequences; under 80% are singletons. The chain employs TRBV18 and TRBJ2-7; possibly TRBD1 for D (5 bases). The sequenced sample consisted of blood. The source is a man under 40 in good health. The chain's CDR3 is CASSPPFREDEQYF. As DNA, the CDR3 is TGTGCCAGCTCACCACCGTTCAGGGAAGACGAGCAGTACTTC.